Listed below are T cell receptor beta chains from one sample, sequenced in a study of low-dose radiotherapy and immunotherapy resistance in tumors. TCRdb processed the reads anew with MiXCR; each CDR3 protein has one entry. The sample includes approximately 90,000 distinct CDR3 sequences, roughly 9% seen only once; the top ten take around 0.93%. Here the sequenced sample was PBMCs, taken before treatment. The receptors here all came from a male donor with prostate cancer. Each CDR3 is given with its conserved first and last residue. Each record gives: CDR3 DNA, CDR3 protein, J gene, clone size, V gene, D gene. A D gene is named only where the DNA matches it firmly. Clone sizes are shown as how often the clone was seen (once, few, many) or a class if it is expanded.

CDR3nt: TGCGCCAGCACTGAAGGGTCTTGGCGGGGGACAGATACGCAGTATTTT
CDR3aa: CASTEGSWRGTDTQYF
j_gene: TRBJ2-3
abundance: many
v_gene: TRBV4-1
d_gene: TRBD2

CDR3nt: TGTGCCAGTAGGGCCTTTTCAAGCTCCTACAATGAGCAGTTCTTC
CDR3aa: CASRAFSSSYNEQFF
j_gene: TRBJ2-1
abundance: few
v_gene: TRBV28
d_gene: -

CDR3nt: TGTGCCAGCGGAATTGGGGTGGGAGCCTACGAGCAGTACTTC
CDR3aa: CASGIGVGAYEQYF
j_gene: TRBJ2-7
abundance: many
v_gene: TRBV3-1
d_gene: -

CDR3nt: TGTGCCAGCAGCCATATTTTTTTGGCAGGGGATGGTGAGCAGTTCTTC
CDR3aa: CASSHIFLAGDGEQFF
j_gene: TRBJ2-1
abundance: many
v_gene: TRBV3-1
d_gene: -

CDR3nt: TGCAGCGTTGGGGTGTCCTACAATGAGCAGTTCTTC
CDR3aa: CSVGVSYNEQFF
j_gene: TRBJ2-1
abundance: many
v_gene: TRBV29-1
d_gene: -

CDR3nt: TGTGCCAGCAGTCCCCGGGGCGGGGAGCTGTTTTTT
CDR3aa: CASSPRGGELFF
j_gene: TRBJ2-2
abundance: many
v_gene: TRBV6-5
d_gene: -

CDR3nt: TGTGCCAGCAGCTTATCGGGTTTTGGGTACCAGTACTTC
CDR3aa: CASSLSGFGYQYF
j_gene: TRBJ2-5
abundance: many
v_gene: TRBV7-2
d_gene: -

CDR3nt: TGTGCCAGCACCCATCAGGGGTCGATCGACGAGCAGTACTTC
CDR3aa: CASTHQGSIDEQYF
j_gene: TRBJ2-7
abundance: few
v_gene: TRBV5-5
d_gene: -

CDR3nt: TGTGCCAGCTCCGGGGGGGGTACCAATCAGCCCCAGCATTTT
CDR3aa: CASSGGGTNQPQHF
j_gene: TRBJ1-5
abundance: many
v_gene: TRBV18
d_gene: -

CDR3nt: TGCGCCAGCAGCCAAGACAAACTGGACTCCTACGAGCAGTACTTC
CDR3aa: CASSQDKLDSYEQYF
j_gene: TRBJ2-7
abundance: many
v_gene: TRBV4-1
d_gene: -

CDR3nt: TGCAGGGCTAAATTACAGGGGGCATTGGAAAACACTGAAGCTTTCTTT
CDR3aa: CRAKLQGALENTEAFF
j_gene: TRBJ1-1
abundance: few
v_gene: TRBV29-1
d_gene: TRBD1

CDR3nt: TGTGCCAGCAGCCACGGGGGGGGTAATCAGCCCCAGCATTTT
CDR3aa: CASSHGGGNQPQHF
j_gene: TRBJ1-5
abundance: many
v_gene: TRBV6-5
d_gene: -

CDR3nt: TGTGCCAGCAGCTCACGACAGGGTGTCAACTACGAGCAGTACTTC
CDR3aa: CASSSRQGVNYEQYF
j_gene: TRBJ2-7
abundance: many
v_gene: TRBV7-9
d_gene: TRBD1

CDR3nt: TGCGCCAGCAGCCAAGCCGAGAACCAGCCCCAGCATTTT
CDR3aa: CASSQAENQPQHF
j_gene: TRBJ1-5
abundance: many
v_gene: TRBV4-1
d_gene: -